The entry that follows covers one TCR beta chain sequence. Sequencing used immunoSEQ multiplex PCR; TCRdb keeps in-frame clones, though not all of them. The sample lists about 380,000 clones, about 95% occurring once. This entry comes from a study of shared T cell receptors in the human thymus. V was clipped by 4 bases and J by 8 bases, with 15 bases between them. Germline V gene data show CDR1 as LGHNA and CDR2 as YSLEER. The CDR3 runs 14 residues. The rearrangement joins TRBV4-3 to TRBJ2-1; weak D call: TRBD2 (5 bases). Sequenced material: thymocytes. The receptor was derived from a human donor. CDR3 residues: CASSRSDWGDEQFF. The CDR3 region has the DNA TGCGCCAGCAGCCGCTCGGATTGGGGAGATGAGCAGTTCTTC.